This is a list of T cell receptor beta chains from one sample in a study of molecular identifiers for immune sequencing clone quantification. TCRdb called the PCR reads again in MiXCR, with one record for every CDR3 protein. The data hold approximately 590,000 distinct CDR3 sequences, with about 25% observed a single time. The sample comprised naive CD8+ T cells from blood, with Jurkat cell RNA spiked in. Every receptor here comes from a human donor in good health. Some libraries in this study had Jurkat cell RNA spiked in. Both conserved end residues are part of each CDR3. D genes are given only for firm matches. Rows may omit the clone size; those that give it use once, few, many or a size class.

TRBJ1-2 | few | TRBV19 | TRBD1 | CASSILVRSGGVDGYTF | TGTGCCAGTAGTATCTTGGTTAGGTCAGGGGGCGTCGATGGCTACACCTTC
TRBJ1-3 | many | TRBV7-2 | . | CASSEGVPGNTIYF | TGTGCCAGCAGCGAGGGGGTTCCTGGAAACACCATATATTTT
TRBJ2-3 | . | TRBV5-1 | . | CASSGGRLPDTQYF | TGCGCCAGCAGTGGAGGGAGGTTACCAGATACGCAGTATTTT
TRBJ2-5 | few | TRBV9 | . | CASSVDPDLGETQYF | TGTGCCAGCAGCGTAGACCCCGACTTGGGAGAGACCCAGTACTTC
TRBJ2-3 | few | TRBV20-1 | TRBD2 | CSAGAGGHASTDTQYF | TGCAGTGCCGGGGCGGGGGGCCACGCTAGCACAGATACGCAGTATTTT
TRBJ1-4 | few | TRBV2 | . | CASSDYTEKLFF | TGTGCCAGCAGTGATTATACTGAAAAACTGTTTTTT
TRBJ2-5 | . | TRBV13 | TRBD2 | CASSERGPKETQYF | TGTGCCAGCAGCGAGCGGGGGCCGAAGGAGACCCAGTACTTC
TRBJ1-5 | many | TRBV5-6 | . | CASSLGVTSNQPQHF | TGTGCCAGCAGCTTGGGTGTGACAAGCAATCAGCCCCAGCATTTT
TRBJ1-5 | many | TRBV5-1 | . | CASSLGAGNQPQHF | TGCGCCAGCAGCTTGGGAGCTGGTAATCAGCCCCAGCATTTT
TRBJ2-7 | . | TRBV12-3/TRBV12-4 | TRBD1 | CASSPRGLHYEQYF | TGTGCCAGCAGTCCCAGGGGGCTTCATTACGAGCAGTACTTC
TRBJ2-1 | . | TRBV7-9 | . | CASSLLAIEQFF | TGTGCCAGCAGCTTACTAGCTATTGAGCAGTTCTTC
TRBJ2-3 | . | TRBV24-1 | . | CATSDPLDGREPDTQYF | TGTGCCACCAGTGATCCCCTCGACGGAAGGGAGCCAGATACGCAGTATTTT
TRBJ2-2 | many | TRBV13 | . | CASSLEGHGELFF | TGTGCCAGCAGCTTAGAGGGTCACGGGGAGCTGTTTTTT
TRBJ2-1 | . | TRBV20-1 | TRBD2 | CSASLSGLAGANYYNEQFF | TGCAGTGCCTCGCTATCGGGACTAGCGGGAGCCAACTATTACAATGAGCAGTTCTTC
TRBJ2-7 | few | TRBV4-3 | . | CASSQEVLTSYEQYF | TGCGCCAGCAGCCAAGAAGTCCTAACGAGTTACGAGCAGTACTTC
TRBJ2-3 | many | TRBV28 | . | CASSLRTGPRQDTQYF | TGTGCCAGCAGTCTGCGGACGGGACCCAGGCAAGATACGCAGTATTTT
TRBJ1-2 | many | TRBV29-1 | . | CSVYVGPHNYGYTF | TGCAGCGTGTACGTCGGACCGCACAACTATGGCTACACCTTC
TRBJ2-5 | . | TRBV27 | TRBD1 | CAIPGGGLVETQYF | TGTGCCATCCCAGGGGGCGGGTTGGTGGAGACCCAGTACTTC
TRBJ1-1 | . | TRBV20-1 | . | CSARDPRTENTEAFF | TGCAGTGCTAGAGATCCAAGGACAGAAAACACTGAAGCTTTCTTT
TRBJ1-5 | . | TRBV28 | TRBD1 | CASSSKDRVRMYRSNQPQHF | TGTGCCAGCAGTTCTAAGGACAGGGTAAGGATGTATAGGAGCAATCAGCCCCAGCATTTT
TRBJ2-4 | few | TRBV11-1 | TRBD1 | CASSSWDRPKNIQYF | TGTGCCAGCAGCTCGTGGGACAGGCCAAAAAACATTCAGTACTTC
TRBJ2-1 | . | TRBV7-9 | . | CASSPRRGEPDEQFF | TGTGCCAGCAGCCCCAGACGGGGAGAACCTGATGAGCAGTTCTTC
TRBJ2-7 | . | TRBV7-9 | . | CASSPQRGPSGTYEQYF | TGTGCCAGCAGCCCTCAACGGGGGCCTAGCGGAACCTACGAGCAGTACTTC